These 8 T cell receptor beta chains originate from one sample sequenced in a study of blood T cell repertoires in COVID-19. Produced via immunoSEQ multiplex PCR; TCRdb's table is partial and in-frame only. Of about 150,000 clones listed, around four fifths were seen once; the top ten hold 10% to 15%. The specimen was peripheral blood. The source of these receptors is a man aged 70-80 years who had recovered from COVID-19.

CDR3 DNA sequence: TGTGCCAGCAGCCGAGGGGGCGCGGGGACCGGGGAGCTGTTTTTT. Translated: CASSRGGAGTGELFF. The chain carries TRBV28 and TRBJ2-2; D is perhaps TRBD1 (7 bases). Germline V gene data show CDR1 as MDHEN and CDR2 as SYDVKM. With 6 bases removed from V and 5 bases from J, the gap between germline ends came to 16 bases. The CDR3 is 15 amino acids.

The rearrangement joins TRBV5-1 to TRBJ2-7; the match to TRBD2 covers 14 bases. From germline, CDR1 is SGHRS and CDR2 YFSETQ. The ends lost 4 bases at V and 7 bases at J; junction bases unmatched: 10. The CDR3 covers 16 residues. CDR3: CASSPPGLAGGQEQYF. The CDR3 coding sequence is TGCGCCAGCAGCCCACCCGGACTAGCGGGAGGACAAGAGCAGTACTTC.

V and J are TRBV7-6 and TRBJ2-7; 10 bases match TRBD2. The J segment lost 1 base and the V segment lost 5 bases, leaving 2 bases of the junction unmatched. CDR1 is SGHVS and CDR2 is FNYEAQ in the germline V gene. The CDR3 spans 14 residues. CDR3 in amino acids: CASSRTSGSYEQYF. DNA of the CDR3: TGTGCCAGCAGCCGGACTAGCGGATCCTACGAGCAGTACTTC. The variable domain in full, with the rest retrieved from reference TRBV7-6 and TRBJ2-7, is GAGVSQSPRYKVTKRGQDVALRCDPISGHVSLYWYRQALGQGPEFLTYFNYEAQQDKSGLPNDRFSAERPEGSISTLTIQRTEQRDSAMYRCASSRTSGSYEQYFGPGTRLTVT.

The chain employs TRBV24-1 and TRBJ2-5; 13 nucleotides match TRBD2. The J segment lost 4 bases and the V segment lost 7 bases, leaving 5 bases of the junction unmatched. Per the germline V gene, CDR1 is KGHDR and CDR2 is SFDVKD. The CDR3 runs 15 residues. In DNA, the CDR3 is TGTGCCACCAGCCTGGGACTAGCGGGGTCAGAGACCCAGTACTTC. As protein: CATSLGLAGSETQYF.

In nucleotides, the CDR3 is TGCGCCAGCAGCTTGGGGGCTAGCGTCTACGAGCAGTACTTC. Protein: CASSLGASVYEQYF. This chain uses TRBV5-1 with TRBJ2-7; TRBD2 is a possible D gene (6 bases). The CDR3 totals 14 residues. Deletions cut 0 bases from V and 3 bases from J, with 10 bases between. In germline, CDR1 is SGHRS, CDR2 YFSETQ.

V is TRBV5-1 and J is TRBJ2-3; 8 bases agree with TRBD1. Germline assignment: CDR1 SGHRS and CDR2 YFSETQ. The CDR3 sequence is 16 residues long. Trimming cost V 1 base and J 0 bases; bases outside gene matches: 4. CDR3 coding DNA: TGCGCCAGCAGCTTGTCAGGGGGCCGTAGCACAGATACGCAGTATTTT. Translated: CASSLSGGRSTDTQYF.

The chain links TRBV28 to TRBJ2-7; D is uncertain. Trimming stripped 7 bases from V and 0 bases from J, with 16 bases between. The CDR3 runs 15 residues. Germline V CDR1 and CDR2: MDHEN, SYDVKM. The CDR3 coding sequence is TGTGCCAGCACCAAGACTCCATTAGGCTCCTACGAGCAGTACTTC. Translation gives CASTKTPLGSYEQYF.

The chain has TRBV11-2 and TRBJ1-1, with D possibly being TRBD1 (5 bases). Germline assignment: CDR1 SGHAT and CDR2 FQNNGV. Trimming took off 3 bases at V and 7 bases at J, with 9 bases between the two ends. The length of the CDR3 is 12 residues. This CDR3 reads CASSFRTSEAFF. The CDR3 nucleotides are TGTGCCAGCAGCTTTAGGACAAGTGAAGCTTTCTTT.